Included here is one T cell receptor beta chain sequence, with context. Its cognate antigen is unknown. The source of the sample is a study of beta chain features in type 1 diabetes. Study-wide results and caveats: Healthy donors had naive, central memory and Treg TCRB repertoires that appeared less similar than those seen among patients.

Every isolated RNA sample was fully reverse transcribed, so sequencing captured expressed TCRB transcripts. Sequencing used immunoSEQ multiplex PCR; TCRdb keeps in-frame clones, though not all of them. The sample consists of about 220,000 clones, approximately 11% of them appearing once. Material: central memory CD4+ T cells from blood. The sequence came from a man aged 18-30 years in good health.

Here the CDR3 reads CASSPQGWDTQYF. The DNA for the CDR3 is TGCGCCAGCAGCCCCCAGGGGTGGGATACGCAGTATTTT. This chain uses TRBV5-1 with TRBJ2-3, with D possibly being TRBD1 (6 bases). Germline V gene lookup returns CDR1 SGHRS and CDR2 YFSETQ. V was cut by 4 bases and J by 6 bases, with 12 bases left in between. The CDR3 spans 13 residues. Full variable domain (rest looked up from reference TRBV5-1 and TRBJ2-3): KAGVTQTPRYLIKTRGQQVTLSCSPISGHRSVSWYQQTPGQGLQFLFEYFSETQRNKGNFPGRFSGRQFSNSRSEMNVSTLELGDSALYLCASSPQGWDTQYFGPGTRLTVL.